One TCR beta chain is described in this entry. Antigen specificity is unknown. TCRdb keeps only in-frame clones here, not all; method: immunoSEQ multiplex PCR. Of some 2.3 million clones listed, 90% to 95% are singletons. The sample belongs to a study of shared clonotypes between healthy human individuals. Study-level points and caveats: Shared across four donors were 5% to 6% of the naive CD4 clonotypes. Estimated richness values were generally larger in naive subsets than in memory subsets. Relative to their counterparts shared across all four donors, non-shared clonotypes exhibited diminished generation probabilities.

CDR3 length: 14 amino acids. V lost 3 bases to trimming and J lost 1 base; unmatched junction nucleotides: 3. From germline, CDR1 is SGHTA and CDR2 FQGNSA. The material sequenced was naive CD4+ T cells from PBMCs. The subset: CD45RA+ positively selected. This clonotype originated in a man between 18 and 35 years old in good health. Some clones in this sample may be carry-over from other donors' samples. The chain combines TRBV7-2 with TRBJ2-7; 7 nucleotides line up with TRBD2. The CDR3 nucleotides read TGTGCCAGCAGCTTCAGGCGGGAGTCCTACGAGCAGTACTTC. Its translation is CASSFRRESYEQYF.